The clone carrying this TCR beta chain was detected only once. Its specificity is not known. It was with 60 Vbeta and 13 Jbeta primers that the PCR ran. Libraries were prepared by immunoSEQ multiplex PCR; TCRdb keeps only in-frame clonotypes and omits some of them. The table shows around 170,000 clones, with roughly 77% occurring only once. CDR1 and CDR2 from the germline V gene are SNHLY and FYNNEI. CDR3 length: 14 residues. The V gene end was trimmed by 5 bases and the J gene end by 3 bases; junction bases not matched to a gene: 5. These data come from a study of cytomegalovirus exposure and HLA in healthy donors. Study-wide points: Donor immune exposure was known only as CMV serostatus. Reportedly, HLA-A and HLA-B alleles of most subjects were accurately predicted from TCR beta.

This clonotype was sampled from a woman aged 25 to 39 in good health and CMV-seropositive. Sequenced material: PBMCs. The chain recombines TRBV2 with TRBJ1-2, with TRBD1 matching 8 bases. The CDR3 loop is CASSLDREDYGYTF. CDR3 DNA: TGTGCCAGCAGTCTGGACAGGGAGGACTATGGCTACACCTTC.